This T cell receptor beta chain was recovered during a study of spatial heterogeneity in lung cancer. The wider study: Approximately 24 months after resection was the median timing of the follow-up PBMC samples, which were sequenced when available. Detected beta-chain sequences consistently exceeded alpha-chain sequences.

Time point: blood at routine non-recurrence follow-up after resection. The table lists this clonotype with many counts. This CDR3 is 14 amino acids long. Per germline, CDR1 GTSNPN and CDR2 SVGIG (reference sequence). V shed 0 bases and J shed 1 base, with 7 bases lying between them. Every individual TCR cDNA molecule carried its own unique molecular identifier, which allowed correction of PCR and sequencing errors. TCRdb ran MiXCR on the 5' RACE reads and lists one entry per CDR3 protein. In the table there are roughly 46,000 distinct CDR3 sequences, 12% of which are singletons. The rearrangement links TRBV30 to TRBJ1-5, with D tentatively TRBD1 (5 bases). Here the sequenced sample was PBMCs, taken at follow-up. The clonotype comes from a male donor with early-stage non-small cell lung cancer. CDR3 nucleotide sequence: TGTGCCTGGAGTGTACCAGGGAGCAATCAGCCCCAGCATTTT. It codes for CAWSVPGSNQPQHF.